A selection of T cell receptor beta chains follows, all from one sample in a study of T-cell memory formation after mild COVID-19. TCRdb reanalysed the 5' RACE reads using MiXCR and keeps one entry per CDR3 protein. Altogether 560,000 or so distinct CDR3 sequences are present, approximately 15% being singletons, with the ten largest covering about 8.1%. Sequencing was performed on PBMCs or a T cell subset sorted from them (not recorded which). These receptors were taken from an adult woman who had mild COVID-19 (a few samples of this study predate the infection). Cell type and time point are not known. CDR3s include the opening cysteine and the closing phenylalanine or tryptophan. D genes are given only for firm matches. The size entry is marked missing in some rows and otherwise reads once, few, many or a size class.

TGCGCCAGCAGCCAAGTGGGGCAGGGGGTGTGGTATGGCTACACCTTC,CASSQVGQGVWYGYTF,TRBJ1-2,TRBD1,.,TRBV4-1
TGTGCCAGCAGTTTTGAAAGGGGGCTGGACCAGCCCCAGCATTTT,CASSFERGLDQPQHF,TRBJ1-5,TRBD1,.,TRBV12-3/TRBV12-4
TGCGCCAGCAGCTCGGGACAGCCAGGAACGGGCGAGCAGTACTTC,CASSSGQPGTGEQYF,TRBJ2-7,TRBD1,few,TRBV5-1
TGTGCCAGCAGGGTGACAGGGGCCTCCTACAATGAGCAGTTCTTC,CASRVTGASYNEQFF,TRBJ2-1,TRBD1,.,TRBV27
TGTGCCAGCAGCCCACGGGGGCCCCGAGAGTACACTGAAGCTTTCTTT,CASSPRGPREYTEAFF,TRBJ1-1,.,few,TRBV4-2
TGCGCCAGCAGCCAAGATCAGATCGATGAGCAGTTCTTC,CASSQDQIDEQFF,TRBJ2-1,.,few,TRBV4-3
TGCAGTGCTAGCGCTTGGGCTAGCGGGGTGGGCGGGGAGCTGTTTTTT,CSASAWASGVGGELFF,TRBJ2-2,TRBD2,few,TRBV20-1
TGTGCCAGTAGTCCGCTACCCGGGACTAGCGGTTATGAGCAGTTCTTC,CASSPLPGTSGYEQFF,TRBJ2-1,TRBD2,.,TRBV19
TGTGCCAGCAGCCCGATACCAAGGACGGTGAACACTGAAGCTTTCTTT,CASSPIPRTVNTEAFF,TRBJ1-1,.,.,TRBV3-1
TGCAGCGCCACCGGGGCGCAAGGGGTCTTC,CSATGAQGVF,TRBJ2-1,.,few,TRBV29-1
TGTGCCACCAGCGGAGAGAACACTGAAGCTTTCTTT,CATSGENTEAFF,TRBJ1-1,.,many,TRBV15
TGCAGTGCTAGAGATTCGAACGGCACAGATACGCAGTATTTT,CSARDSNGTDTQYF,TRBJ2-3,.,.,TRBV20-1
TGTGCCAGCAGGCGTACGACAGGTCAAGCTTTCTTT,CASRRTTGQAFF,TRBJ1-1,.,few,TRBV6-5
TGTGCCAGCAGTGAAAGTAAGAAGGGGGCTATATCCTACGAGCAGTACTTC,CASSESKKGAISYEQYF,TRBJ2-7,TRBD1,many,TRBV25-1
TGTGCCAGCAGCAAGATCTCTGGGGCCAACGTCCTGACTTTC,CASSKISGANVLTF,TRBJ2-6,.,few,TRBV7-9
TGTGCCAGCAGCCCAACAGGAGATAAGAACACTGAAGCTTTCTTT,CASSPTGDKNTEAFF,TRBJ1-1,.,.,TRBV7-2
TGCGCCAGCAGCCAGGGGATTAACTATGGCTACACCTTC,CASSQGINYGYTF,TRBJ1-2,.,.,TRBV4-1
TGTGCCAGCAGCTTAGGGGGCCGGGACACCCCTAATGAAAAACTGTTTTTT,CASSLGGRDTPNEKLFF,TRBJ1-4,.,.,TRBV7-2
TGCAGTGCTAGAGGGGCAGGTGGAGGTATGGACACTGAAGCTTTCTTT,CSARGAGGGMDTEAFF,TRBJ1-1,.,few,TRBV20-1
TGTGCCAGCAGCTCGGAGTTGGGGGGCCCTAACGAGCAGTACTTC,CASSSELGGPNEQYF,TRBJ2-7,.,.,TRBV7-2
TGCGCCAGCAGCTTCGGGCAGGAGGGTACTGAAGCTTTCTTT,CASSFGQEGTEAFF,TRBJ1-1,.,few,TRBV5-1
TGCAGTGCTAGAGGGGACAGCGATAATTCACCCCTCCACTTT,CSARGDSDNSPLHF,TRBJ1-6,TRBD1,.,TRBV20-1
TGTGCCAGCAGTCAGGGACAGTCCAACTATGGCTACACCTTC,CASSQGQSNYGYTF,TRBJ1-2,TRBD1,few,TRBV3-1
TGTGCCAGCAGCCCAAGCGGGGGGCTTGTTAGCACAGATACGCAGTATTTT,CASSPSGGLVSTDTQYF,TRBJ2-3,TRBD2,many,TRBV7-3
TGTGCCAGCAGCTTAGCCTGGAGGGTGACTGAAGCTTTCTTT,CASSLAWRVTEAFF,TRBJ1-1,.,few,TRBV7-9
TGTGCCAGCAAGATCCAGGGGGTTGAAAATCAGCCCCAGCATTTT,CASKIQGVENQPQHF,TRBJ1-5,TRBD1,few,TRBV6-1
TGTGCCAGCAGCTTGGCGCCTAGCGGGAGGGGGAGTTACAATGAGCAGTTCTTC,CASSLAPSGRGSYNEQFF,TRBJ2-1,TRBD2,.,TRBV5-4
TGCGCCAGCAGCCAAGATGGGCCCAGGGATGGGAGGGATAACAATGAGCAGTTCTTC,CASSQDGPRDGRDNNEQFF,TRBJ2-1,TRBD2,few,TRBV4-1
TGCAGTGCTAGAGATCGGGGGAGGACCCAGCAGCAGTACTTC,CSARDRGRTQQQYF,TRBJ2-7,.,.,TRBV20-1
TGTGCCAGCAGCCTCCCCCCCGTGACAGGGGACACCGGGGAGCTGTTTTTT,CASSLPPVTGDTGELFF,TRBJ2-2,TRBD1,few,TRBV3-1
TGTGCCTGGAGTGTAACGACTAGCGGCCGAGCCAAAAACATTCAGTACTTC,CAWSVTTSGRAKNIQYF,TRBJ2-4,TRBD2,.,TRBV30
TGCGCCAGCAGCATACAGACATCCTCGAACACTGAAGCTTTCTTT,CASSIQTSSNTEAFF,TRBJ1-1,.,.,TRBV5-1
TGCGCCAGCAGCCAAGAGTGGCCAGGGTCCTACAATGAGCAGTTCTTC,CASSQEWPGSYNEQFF,TRBJ2-1,.,.,TRBV4-1
TGTGCCACCAGCTCACGGACAGTGGCTCTCTTCTTC,CATSSRTVALFF,TRBJ2-1,.,few,TRBV15
TGTGCCAGCAGCTTGTCTAGCGGGACTGGGACAGATACGCAGTATTTT,CASSLSSGTGTDTQYF,TRBJ2-3,TRBD2,few,TRBV7-2
TGTGCCAGCAGGGGGTCCGAAGCTTTCTTT,CASRGSEAFF,TRBJ1-1,.,few,TRBV6-1
TGTGCCAGCAGGCAGGGAAGGCTCACTGAAGCTTTCTTT,CASRQGRLTEAFF,TRBJ1-1,.,.,TRBV6-5
TGTGCCACCAGCGGCGGGACCGAATTCTACAATGAGCAGTTCTTC,CATSGGTEFYNEQFF,TRBJ2-1,.,.,TRBV15
TGTGCCAGCAGCTTACAGTCCGGGACAGTAGACACTGAAGCTTTCTTT,CASSLQSGTVDTEAFF,TRBJ1-1,TRBD1,.,TRBV7-2
TGTGCCAGCAGCTTGGGACAGGGGGTATCGGAGCCCCAGCATTTT,CASSLGQGVSEPQHF,TRBJ1-5,TRBD1,few,TRBV7-9